The TCR beta chain described here comes from a study of blood T cell repertoires in COVID-19. Study details: From T cells, B-cell-depleted T cells, or PBMCs came the material, which was cDNA or gDNA.

Original handling: Using reference gene primer amplification, nucleated cell counts were estimated. TCRdb's table, derived via immunoSEQ multiplex PCR, lists solely in-frame clones and lacks some. The V and J calls and clone size are taken from that table; D and trimming were inferred from the DNA. The sample includes approximately 70,000 clones, 88% of them seen just once. CDR3 length: 16 residues. After removal of 4 bases from V and 6 bases from J, the junction contained 10 bases not matched to a gene. The germline V gene has CDR1 SGHRS and CDR2 YFSETQ. This clonotype was sampled from a human donor in a cohort sampled during active COVID-19. The chain links TRBV5-1 to TRBJ2-2, with 9 bases that match TRBD2. The sequencing sample was made of peripheral blood. The CDR3 protein is CASSRGGLANAGELFF. The CDR3 DNA reads as TGCGCCAGCAGCCGGGGGGGACTAGCTAACGCCGGGGAGCTGTTTTTT. The full variable domain, rest sourced from reference TRBV5-1 and TRBJ2-2, is KAGVTQTPRYLIKTRGQQVTLSCSPISGHRSVSWYQQTPGQGLQFLFEYFSETQRNKGNFPGRFSGRQFSNSRSEMNVSTLELGDSALYLCASSRGGLANAGELFFGEGSRLTVL.